This is a list of T cell receptor beta chains from one sample in a study of blood T cell repertoires in COVID-19. The table came from immunoSEQ multiplex PCR; TCRdb's copy has only in-frame clones and leaves some out. Found here are 440,000 or so clones, 70% to 90% of them singletons; the top ten hold around 1.5%. Material for sequencing was peripheral blood. These receptors originate from a woman in her 40s with COVID-19, enrolled during active disease. The CDR3 runs from the conserved cysteine through the conserved F or W. Fields, in order: V gene, J gene, CDR3 protein.

TRBV7-9	TRBJ1-2	CASSPSFRDSVYGYTF
TRBV6-6	TRBJ2-2	CASSQTGDGRAGELFF
TRBV3-1/TRBV3-2	TRBJ2-7	CASSSVRYGEQYF
TRBV5-1	TRBJ1-1	CASSPRDSNTEAFF
TRBV6-1	TRBJ1-1	CASNEQGWAFF
TRBV15	TRBJ1-2	CATATGSYGYTF
TRBV6-5	TRBJ2-7	CATRTADDEQYF
TRBV5-1	TRBJ2-7	CASSLARDRVSYEQYF
TRBV5-4	TRBJ2-5	CASSFGSETQYF
TRBV29-1	TRBJ2-3	CSVTGLAGAPDTQYF
TRBV7-8	TRBJ1-5	CASSQLGGYSNQPQHF